This record looks at one TCR beta chain sequence and its context. What it recognizes is unknown. Sample treatment: oral pan-JAK inhibitor, 5-10 mg twice daily. This entry is derived from a study of CD8+ T cells in alopecia areata. Turning to the study itself: In an open-label trial, patients got 5 to 10 mg tofacitinib twice daily.

Once RNA had been extracted, it was reverse transcribed into cDNA to act as the sequencing template. Clones were read by immunoSEQ multiplex PCR, and TCRdb kept only the in-frame ones, dropping some. The top ten clones hold roughly 17% of a sample with approximately 90,000 clones, more than 65% of them seen once. V lost 6 bases, J lost 3 bases, and 7 bases stayed unmatched. The CDR3 contains 15 residues. Germline CDR1 MRHNA, CDR2 SNTAGT. Findings and limits, study-wide: While tofacitinib was given, many expanded lesional clones persisted in scalp and blood.

The chain carries TRBV6-4 and TRBJ2-1; 8 bases are shared with TRBD1. The sample was CD8+ T cells sorted from blood, taken at approximately week 44, from a patient treated with tofacitinib. The sequence was collected from a human donor with alopecia areata. The CDR3 DNA is TGTGCCAGCAGCGAGGACAGGGATGGCTACAATGAGCAGTTCTTC. This sequence encodes CASSEDRDGYNEQFF.